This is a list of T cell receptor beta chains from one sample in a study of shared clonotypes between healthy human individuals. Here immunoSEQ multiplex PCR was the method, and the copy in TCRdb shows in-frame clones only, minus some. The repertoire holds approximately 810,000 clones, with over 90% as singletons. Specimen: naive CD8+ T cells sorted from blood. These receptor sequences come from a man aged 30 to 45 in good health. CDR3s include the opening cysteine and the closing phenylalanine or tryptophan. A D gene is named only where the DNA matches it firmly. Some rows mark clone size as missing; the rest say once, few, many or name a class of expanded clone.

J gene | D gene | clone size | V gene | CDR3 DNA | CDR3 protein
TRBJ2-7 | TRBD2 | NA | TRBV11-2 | TGTGCCAGCAGCTTCCTACCTAGCGGGAGCCCCACCCAATACGAGCAGTACTTC | CASSFLPSGSPTQYEQYF
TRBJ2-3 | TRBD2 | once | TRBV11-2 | TGTGCCAGCAGCTCCCCAGATATGACTAGCGGGATTGTCACAGATACGCAGTATTTT | CASSSPDMTSGIVTDTQYF
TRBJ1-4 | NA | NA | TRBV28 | TGTGCCAGCAGTTCAACCGACAGAAACGATGAAAAACTGTTTTTT | CASSSTDRNDEKLFF
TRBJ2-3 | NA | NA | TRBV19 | TGTGCCAGTAGCCCGATCGCTTTTTCTAGCACAGATACGCAGTATTTT | CASSPIAFSSTDTQYF
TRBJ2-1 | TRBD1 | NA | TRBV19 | TGTGCCAGTAGTATGTGGGCAGGGGGCTCCTACAATGAGCAGTTCTTC | CASSMWAGGSYNEQFF
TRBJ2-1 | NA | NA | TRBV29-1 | TGCAGCGTTGAATTCACGGGACATCCCAATGAGCAGTTCTTC | CSVEFTGHPNEQFF
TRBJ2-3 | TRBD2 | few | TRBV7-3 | TGTGCCAGCAGCAGGACTAGCGGGAGTACAGATACGCAGTATTTT | CASSRTSGSTDTQYF
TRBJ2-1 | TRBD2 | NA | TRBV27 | TGTGCCAGCAGTTTACCGTGGACTAGCGGGAGCTTAAATGAGCAGTTCTTC | CASSLPWTSGSLNEQFF
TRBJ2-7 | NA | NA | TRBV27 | TGTGCCAGCAGTTACAAGGACGCCTACGAGCAGTACTTC | CASSYKDAYEQYF
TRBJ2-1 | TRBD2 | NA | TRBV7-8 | TGTGCCAGCAGCCCGCCTAGCGGTAGCTCCTACAATGAGCAGTTCTTC | CASSPPSGSSYNEQFF
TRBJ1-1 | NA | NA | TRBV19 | TGTGCCAGTAGTATCCAACCCACACCAACTGAAGCTTTCTTT | CASSIQPTPTEAFF
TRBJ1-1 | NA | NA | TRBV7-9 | TGTGCCACCCGACTGTGGGAGAACACTGAAGCTTTCTTT | CATRLWENTEAFF
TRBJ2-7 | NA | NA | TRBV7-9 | TGTGCCAGCAGCTTGGAGGGGCAAAGTTACTACGAGCAGTACTTC | CASSLEGQSYYEQYF
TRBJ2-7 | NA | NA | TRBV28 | TGTGCCAGCAGTTTACGAGGCCTGAAGTACGAGCAGTACTTC | CASSLRGLKYEQYF
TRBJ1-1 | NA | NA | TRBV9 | TGTGCCAGCAGCCCCGCGACTGAAGCTTTCTTT | CASSPATEAFF
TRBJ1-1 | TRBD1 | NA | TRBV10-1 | TGCGCCAGCAGTGCGGGAACAGGGGGCTCTGAAGCTTTCTTT | CASSAGTGGSEAFF
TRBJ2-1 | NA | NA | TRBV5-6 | TGTGCCAGCAGCCTGTGGATAGTAGGCTACAATGAGCAGTTCTTC | CASSLWIVGYNEQFF
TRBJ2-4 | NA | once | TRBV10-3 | TGTGCCATCAGTGAGGGTCAACGAGGAAACATTCAGTACTTC | CAISEGQRGNIQYF
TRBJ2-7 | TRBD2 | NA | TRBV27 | TGTGCCAGCAGCCAAACTAGCGGGAGATCCCACGAGCAGTACTTC | CASSQTSGRSHEQYF
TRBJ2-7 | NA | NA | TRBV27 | TGTGCCAGCAGTTTGGGCAGGTCCTCCTACGAGCAGTACTTC | CASSLGRSSYEQYF
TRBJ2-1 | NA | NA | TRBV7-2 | TGTGCCAGCAGCTCGCCAGGAGCTACGGGCAATGAGCAGTTCTTC | CASSSPGATGNEQFF
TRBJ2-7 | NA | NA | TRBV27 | TGTGCCAGCAGCCTTACCCTCGGGTCCTCCTACGAGCAGTACTTC | CASSLTLGSSYEQYF
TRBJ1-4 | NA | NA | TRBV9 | TGTGCCAGCAGCTCCCGTGGGGGGGCTGATGAAAAACTGTTTTTT | CASSSRGGADEKLFF
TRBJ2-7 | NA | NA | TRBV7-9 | TGTGCCAGCAGCTTAGGGGATAGGACCTACGAGCAGTACTTC | CASSLGDRTYEQYF
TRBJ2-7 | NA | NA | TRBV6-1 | TGTGCCAGCAGTGAAGCGCCTAGGGGTGGCTACGAGCAGTACTTC | CASSEAPRGGYEQYF
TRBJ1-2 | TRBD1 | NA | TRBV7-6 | TGTGCCAGCAGCTTAGAGTGGGAGGCTGACAGGGCCCTCTCCTATGGCTACACCTTC | CASSLEWEADRALSYGYTF
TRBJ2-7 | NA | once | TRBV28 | TGTGCCAGCAGTTTATGGCGAAGCTCGGTTTACGAGCAGTACTTC | CASSLWRSSVYEQYF
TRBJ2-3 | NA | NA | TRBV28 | TGTGCCAGCAGTTCCCCAGTCTCGGGAAGGGGGGAAAAGGAAGGCACAGATACGCAGTATTTT | CASSSPVSGRGEKEGTDTQYF